This TCR beta chain was captured by sequencing in a study of blood T cell repertoires in COVID-19 (dated by TCRdb to about 2020). Some background on the complete study: Samples from collaborators originated in the United States, Italy and Spain and spanned both the acute and convalescent phases of COVID-19. The repertoires were released in a freely available public database meant as a resource for research on the immune response to SARS-CoV-2. Deeply sampled blood TCRbeta repertoires from subjects exposed to, actively infected with, or recovered from COVID-19 were included in the dataset. The sample metadata nearly always contained a de-identified subject ID, COVID-19 status, age in years and sex. Samples were obtained from the ongoing ImmuneRACE study (first 160 participants) and from some 1,200 subjects provided by 6 global collaborators. Where HLA class I and class II types were available, the types were taken from metadata supplied by the sample provider, not from assay-based typing. The prospective study material was composed of cDNA or gDNA derived from T cells, B-cell-depleted T cells, or PBMCs.

Including the terminal cysteine and phenylalanine, the CDR3 comprises 16 residues. CDR3 DNA only is kept here, 48 bases in frame from base 1. V lost 0 bases and J lost 0 bases; the stretch between them is 7 bases long. CDR1 and CDR2, per the germline V gene, are SGHDT and YYEEEE. Study-wide findings and limitations: Clinical and demographic metadata were provided uncurated, with the amount varying by source and participant.

Whole blood was collected in K2EDTA tubes by collaborating institutions according to the institutions' own protocols. For TCRbeta analysis, collaborator samples were shipped as frozen whole blood, as isolated PBMCs, or as DNA extracted from either sample type. The immunoSEQ Assay, a bias-controlled multiplex PCR, was used to amplify TCRbeta CDR3 regions from genomic DNA. The source study handled its data this way. The number of nucleated cells in each sample was estimated from the amplification of reference gene primers within the assay. Sequence reads were collapsed and filtered to measure the absolute abundance of every unique TCRbeta CDR3 rearrangement. For each sample, productive Simpson clonality was calculated as the square root of Simpson's diversity index across productive rearrangements. TCRdb holds this immuneACCESS table with in-frame rearrangements only. Some clones are missing; in checked studies, unresolved V genes explain under half, and the rest has no known cause. The V and J calls and the clone size are those of that table, but D and trimming were determined from the DNA. The sample contains about 240,000 clones, less than 90% of them found a single time. The ten largest clones add up to 6.2% of the sample.

Points on this clone: The clone's antigen remains unknown. Per-nucleotide qualities are absent, and no much larger clonotype sits a single base away.

The receptor comes from a man aged 55 to 70 with acute or convalescent COVID-19. Source material: peripheral blood. Recombination connected TRBV5-6 to TRBJ1-6; no D gene call is confident. The CDR3 region: CASSLGTGSYNSPLHF. The DNA sequence is as follows: TGTGCCAGCAGCTTGGGCACGGGCTCCTATAATTCACCCCTCCACTTT.